This entry is about one TCR beta chain. These data are taken from a study of blood T cell repertoires in COVID-19. About the study: COVID-19 samples collected from the United States, Italy and Spain covered acute and convalescent phases. From T cells, B-cell-depleted T cells, or PBMCs came the material, which was cDNA or gDNA.

In the authors' workflow: Researchers report that nucleated cell counts were estimated from reference gene primer amplification. The repertoire was sequenced with immunoSEQ multiplex PCR; TCRdb's copy has only in-frame clones and lacks some. The DNA gave D and trimming, while V, J and clone size come from that table. The sample includes under 100,000 clones, about 90% seen only once; the top ten take about a sixth. The sequence was obtained from a human donor in a cohort sampled during active COVID-19. Sequenced: peripheral blood.

The CDR3 region has the DNA TGTGCCAGCAGAACGACTGTGAACACTGAAGCTTTCTTT. The encoded protein is CASRTTVNTEAFF. The genes are TRBV12-3 or TRBV12-4 and TRBJ1-1; the D is unclear. The CDR3 is 13 residues long. Deletions cut 6 bases from V and 0 bases from J, with 8 bases between.